This T cell receptor (beta chain) was recovered during a study of blood T cell repertoires in COVID-19. The overall study: Acute and convalescent COVID-19 samples came from the United States, Italy and Spain. T cells, B-cell-depleted T cells, or PBMCs provided the cDNA or gDNA that served as material.

Per the authors' pipeline: Estimates of nucleated cell counts were drawn from the amplification of reference gene primers. Profiling relied on immunoSEQ multiplex PCR, and the TCRdb table lists in-frame clones only, not all of them. V, J and clone size derive from that table, while D and trimming were established from the DNA sequence. The sample has tens of thousands of clones; 70% to 85% are singletons. Germline-derived CDR1 and CDR2 are SNHLY and FYNNEI. CDR3 size: 13 residues. V gave up 6 bases and J gave up 6 bases, with 14 bases separating them. The receptor was isolated from a woman aged 60 to 75 with acute or convalescent COVID-19. Sequencing used peripheral blood. The chain combines TRBV2 with TRBJ1-2; D perhaps matches TRBD1 (5 bases). CDR3 sequence (DNA): TGTGCCAGCAGGCAGGGTGGTGGGAATGGCTACACCTTC. It encodes CASRQGGGNGYTF.